These 8 T cell receptor beta chains were all obtained from the same sample, sequenced in a study of TIL therapy for anti-PD-1-resistant metastatic lung cancer. The libraries were made with immunoSEQ v3. Generated by immunoSEQ multiplex PCR, the TCRdb table keeps only in-frame clones and is missing some. The data show approximately 60,000 clones, with more than 60% seen just once and around 1.9% held by the top ten. Time point indicated: pre-treatment sample, taken before nivolumab and TIL therapy. The starting material was blood, obtained at baseline. The receptor source for this set is a person between 25 and 79 years old with non-small cell lung cancer.

This clone was detected only once. V and J are TRBV12-5 and TRBJ2-1, with a possible D match to TRBD2 (6 bases). V lost 8 bases and J lost 5, with 16 bases in between. Germline V gene data show CDR1 as LGHNT and CDR2 as FRNRAP. The CDR3 covers 14 residues. The CDR3 DNA reads as TGTGCTAGTTGCCCCGGGACTCACAACAATGAGCAGTTCTTC. Translated: CASCPGTHNNEQFF.

This rearrangement joins TRBV28 to TRBJ2-7; D is unresolved. In germline, CDR1 is MDHEN, CDR2 SYDVKM. This CDR3 region has 12 residues. V was cut by 3 bases and J by 2 bases, with 5 bases left in between. CDR3 region: CASSLQTYEQYF. The DNA of the CDR3 is TGTGCCAGCAGTTTGCAGACCTACGAGCAGTACTTC.

This clone was counted a few times. The gene calls are TRBV6-6 and TRBJ2-1; 8 bases map to TRBD1. The V gene end was trimmed by 6 bases and the J gene end by 8 bases; junction bases not matched to a gene: 9. The CDR3 loop spans 14 amino acids. CDR1 is MNHNY and CDR2 is SVGAGI in the germline V gene (reference sequence). The CDR3 is CASRLGQGFYEQFF. CDR3 DNA sequence: TGTGCCAGCAGGCTCGGACAGGGTTTCTATGAGCAGTTCTTC.

The gene calls are TRBV5-1 and TRBJ2-5, with D possibly being TRBD2 (5 bases). Trimming took 7 bases from V and 2 from J, leaving 15 bases between them. CDR1 is SGHRS, CDR2 YFSETQ, per germline. The CDR3 runs to 14 residues. The CDR3 DNA reads as TGCGCCAGCGCCATGAGGGCCCCACAAGAGACCCAGTACTTC. Translation: CASAMRAPQETQYF. Using reference TRBV5-1 and TRBJ2-5 for the parts outside the CDR3, the full variable domain is KAGVTQTPRYLIKTRGQQVTLSCSPISGHRSVSWYQQTPGQGLQFLFEYFSETQRNKGNFPGRFSGRQFSNSRSEMNVSTLELGDSALYLCASAMRAPQETQYFGPGTRLLVL.

This sequence joins TRBV7-9 and TRBJ2-7, with D unclear. Trimming removed 5 bases at V and 1 base at J, with 6 bases between. Germline CDR1 is SEHNR and CDR2 is FQNEAQ (reference sequence). This CDR3 region has 12 residues. CDR3 in amino acids: CASSPRSYEQYF. CDR3 sequence (DNA): TGTGCCAGCAGCCCTAGGTCCTACGAGCAGTACTTC.

This chain links TRBV9 with TRBJ2-3; D is unclear. Germline V gene data show CDR1 as SGDLS and CDR2 as YYNGEE. CDR3 length equals 15 residues. V gave up 0 bases and J gave up 2 bases, with 10 bases separating them. The CDR3 is CASSVGVRNTDTQYF. The CDR3 coding sequence is TGTGCCAGCAGCGTAGGAGTTCGCAACACAGATACGCAGTATTTT.

The gene calls are TRBV4-3 and TRBJ1-6, with D hard to call. Germline V gives CDR1 LGHNA, CDR2 YSLEER. V was cut by 0 bases and J by 0 bases, with 9 bases left in between. The CDR3 contains 17 residues. As DNA, the CDR3 is TGCGCCAGCAGCCAAGAATCCCCCAGCTCCTATAATTCACCCCTCCACTTT. It specifies CASSQESPSSYNSPLHF.

The chain has TRBV7-3 and TRBJ2-1; TRBD2 is a possible D gene (6 bases). The CDR3 covers 15 residues. V shed 5 bases and J shed 7 bases, with 18 bases lying between them. Per the germline V gene, CDR1 is SGHTA and CDR2 is FQGTGA. The CDR3 coding sequence is TGTGCCAGCAGCCCCGTTAGTAGCGGATCAAATGAGCAGTTCTTC. Amino acids: CASSPVSSGSNEQFF.